This TCR beta chain comes out of a study of blood T cell repertoires in COVID-19. Background on the study: Sources were T cells, B-cell-depleted T cells, or PBMCs; the material itself was cDNA or gDNA.

Original processing notes: For nucleated cells, counts were estimated from reference gene primer amplification. The assay was immunoSEQ multiplex PCR, and TCRdb's table has in-frame clones only and misses some. The V and J calls and clone size are taken from that table; D and trimming were inferred from the DNA. The sample has tens of thousands of clones; 80% to 95% are singletons. The germline V gene encodes CDR1 SEHNR and CDR2 FQNEAQ (reference sequence). Germline trimming cut 5 bases from V and 8 bases from J; bases unmatched to any gene: 6. The CDR3 consists of 13 residues. The sequence came from a man aged 18 to 29 with COVID-19, enrolled during active disease. The J gene is TRBJ2-1, the V gene TRBV7-9; 7 bases match TRBD2. Sequenced: peripheral blood. The CDR3 region is CASSARTSDEQFF. The CDR3 DNA follows: TGTGCCAGCAGCGCCAGGACTAGTGATGAGCAGTTCTTC.